Each of the 15 T cell receptor beta chains below was sequenced from the same sample in a study of OX40 agonist ivuxolimab in advanced cancers. Receptor amplification or capture employed the immunoSEQ multiplex PCR assay. TCRdb provides this immuneACCESS table in a form limited to in-frame rearrangements. Some clones are lacking; in checked studies, under half of them reflect an unresolved V gene, and why the rest are absent is not known. The sample contains some 110,000 clones, 85% to 95% of them found a single time. Around 0.81% of the sample is held by the ten biggest clonotypes. This sample comprised CD4+ or CD8+ T cells sorted from blood, obtained in a trial of the OX40 agonist ivuxolimab. These receptors originate from an adult with an advanced solid tumor such as melanoma, head and neck, liver or kidney cancer.

V and J are TRBV27 and TRBJ1-5; D is uncertain. The CDR3 spans 15 residues. Germline assignment: CDR1 MNHEY and CDR2 SMNVEV (reference sequence). Trimming left V 8 bases short and J 2 bases short, with 16 bases between. CDR3 loop: CASGQGAQGNQPQHF. The CDR3 DNA follows: TGTGCCAGCGGCCAAGGAGCGCAGGGCAATCAGCCCCAGCATTTT.

V usage is TRBV6-5 and J usage is TRBJ1-3; 9 nucleotides line up with TRBD1. J lost 2 bases, V lost 6 bases, and 5 bases had no gene match. The CDR3 is 15 amino acids. Germline CDR1 is MNHEY and CDR2 is SVGAGI. CDR3: CASRVTGGTGNTIYF. Written as DNA, the CDR3 is TGTGCCAGCAGGGTCACAGGGGGCACTGGAAACACCATATATTTT.

The J gene is TRBJ1-1, the V gene TRBV5-1; the D is unclear. This CDR3 is 13 amino acids long. The germline V and J ends were trimmed by 4 bases and 0 bases, with 7 bases remaining between them. Germline CDR1 is SGHRS and CDR2 is YFSETQ. The CDR3 region is CASSLLMNTEAFF. The CDR3 region has the DNA TGCGCCAGCAGCCTGCTCATGAACACTGAAGCTTTCTTT. Complete variable domain (other parts from reference TRBV5-1 and TRBJ1-1): KAGVTQTPRYLIKTRGQQVTLSCSPISGHRSVSWYQQTPGQGLQFLFEYFSETQRNKGNFPGRFSGRQFSNSRSEMNVSTLELGDSALYLCASSLLMNTEAFFGQGTRLTVV.

The V call is TRBV11-2, the J call TRBJ1-1; D perhaps matches TRBD1 (6 bases). CDR1 is SGHAT, CDR2 FQNNGV, per germline. This CDR3 contains 15 residues. The V end was cut by 7 bases, the J end by 5 bases, with 20 bases between. The CDR3 bases are TGTGCCAGCAACCTAAAGGAGGGGGGCCGAACTGAAGCTTTCTTT. Amino acid sequence: CASNLKEGGRTEAFF. Together with reference TRBV11-2 and TRBJ1-1, the CDR3 gives the full variable domain: EAGVAQSPRYKIIEKRQSVAFWCNPISGHATLYWYQQILGQGPKLLIQFQNNGVVDDSQLPKDRFSAERLKGVDSTLKIQPAKLEDSAVYLCASNLKEGGRTEAFFGQGTRLTVV.

The V gene is TRBV5-8, the J gene TRBJ2-2; no clear D gene. The CDR3 has 18 residues. Germline-derived CDR1 and CDR2 are SGHTS and YDEGEE. V was trimmed by 0 bases and J by 0 bases, leaving 15 bases between them. CDR3 sequence: CASSLASTTFANTGELFF. CDR3 DNA sequence: TGTGCCAGCAGCTTGGCCTCTACCACGTTCGCGAACACCGGGGAGCTGTTTTTT.

The chain uses TRBV27 and TRBJ1-6, with TRBD1 matching 8 bases. Germline V lookup: CDR1 MNHEY, CDR2 SMNVEV (reference sequence). This CDR3 contains 18 residues. V gave up 6 bases and J gave up 2 bases; unmatched junction bases: 12. The CDR3 is CASSPYPAGGAYNSPLHF. The CDR3 nucleotides are TGTGCCAGCAGCCCTTATCCCGCAGGGGGCGCCTATAATTCACCCCTCCACTTT.

This clone showed up just once. The rearrangement joins TRBV11-2 to TRBJ2-5; D remains ambiguous. The V gene's germline CDR1 is SGHAT and CDR2 FQNNGV. CDR3 length: 16 amino acids. V gave up 5 bases and J gave up 2 bases, with 18 bases separating them. The CDR3 sequence is CASSPTGFSFQETQYF. As DNA, the CDR3 is TGTGCCAGCAGCCCTACTGGGTTTTCATTTCAAGAGACCCAGTACTTC.

This chain connects TRBV6-5 to TRBJ1-5; a weak D match, TRBD1 (5 bases). This CDR3 is built from 14 residues. Germline V CDR1 and CDR2: MNHEY, SVGAGI. The V and J ends lost 6 bases and 2 bases respectively, with 11 bases between them. The CDR3 DNA reads as TGTGCCAGCAGCAGTGGGGGGGGCAATCAGCCCCAGCATTTT. It specifies CASSSGGGNQPQHF.

The CDR3: CASSYRGRGSTNEKLFF. The CDR3 DNA is TGTGCCAGCAGCTATAGGGGGAGGGGCTCAACTAATGAAAAACTGTTTTTT. V gene TRBV7-2 combines with J gene TRBJ1-4; a weak D match, TRBD1 (6 bases). There are 17 residues in the CDR3. The V end was cut by 4 bases, the J end by 0 bases, with 15 bases between. Germline CDR1 and CDR2: SGHTA and FQGNSA.

The chain combines TRBV19 with TRBJ1-1; 7 bases are shared with TRBD1. CDR3 length equals 14 residues. CDR1 and CDR2 from the germline V gene are LNHDA and SQIVND (reference sequence). Unmatched junction bases numbered 8, after V lost 4 bases and J lost 6 bases. The CDR3 DNA is TGTGCCAGTAGTAGGGACAGCCAGGGGCCTGAAGCTTTCTTT. Amino acid sequence: CASSRDSQGPEAFF.

Note on this clone: Additional DNA sequences in this sample encode the identical CDR3. The genes are TRBV9 and TRBJ1-1; D call uncertain. V shed 1 base and J shed 3 bases, with 10 bases lying between them. This CDR3 region has 14 residues. The germline V gene encodes CDR1 SGDLS and CDR2 YYNGEE. The CDR3 DNA sequence: TGTGCCAGCAGCGTAAGCGGGGTGGACACTGAAGCTTTCTTT. Protein sequence: CASSVSGVDTEAFF.

The V and J genes are TRBV11-2 and TRBJ2-1; D is ambiguous. The CDR3 consists of 15 residues. V was trimmed by 0 bases and J by 0 bases, leaving 6 bases between them. The germline gives CDR1 SGHAT, CDR2 FQNNGV. CDR3 amino acids: CASSLDFSSYNEQFF. Here the CDR3 DNA reads TGTGCCAGCAGCTTAGACTTCAGCTCCTACAATGAGCAGTTCTTC.

CDR3 region: CASRPPSSLDEQYF. CDR3 sequence (DNA): TGCGCCAGCAGGCCCCCCAGTTCCCTCGACGAGCAGTACTTC. The rearrangement uses TRBV5-1 and TRBJ2-7; D remains unclear. CDR1 and CDR2 from the germline V gene are SGHRS and YFSETQ. V was cut by 5 bases and J by 5 bases, with 17 bases left in between. CDR3 size: 14 residues.

The genes are TRBV18 and TRBJ1-2; D remains unclear. Germline CDR1 and CDR2: KGHSH and LQKENI. Trimming cost V 6 bases and J 7 bases, with 18 bases left between them. The CDR3 contains 14 residues. CDR3 bases: TGTGCCAGCTCGCCAGTCGAGGGCCACGGTGGCTACACCTTC. This translates into CASSPVEGHGGYTF.

The chain has TRBV6-5 and TRBJ1-2; D unresolved. CDR3 length: 14 residues. Between the trimmed V and J ends, which lost 0 bases and 6 bases, there was a span of 11 bases. Germline V gene sequence: CDR1 MNHEY, CDR2 SVGAGI. CDR3 in amino acids: CASSYSNVEDGYTF. For the CDR3, the DNA is TGTGCCAGCAGTTACTCGAATGTCGAAGATGGCTACACCTTC.